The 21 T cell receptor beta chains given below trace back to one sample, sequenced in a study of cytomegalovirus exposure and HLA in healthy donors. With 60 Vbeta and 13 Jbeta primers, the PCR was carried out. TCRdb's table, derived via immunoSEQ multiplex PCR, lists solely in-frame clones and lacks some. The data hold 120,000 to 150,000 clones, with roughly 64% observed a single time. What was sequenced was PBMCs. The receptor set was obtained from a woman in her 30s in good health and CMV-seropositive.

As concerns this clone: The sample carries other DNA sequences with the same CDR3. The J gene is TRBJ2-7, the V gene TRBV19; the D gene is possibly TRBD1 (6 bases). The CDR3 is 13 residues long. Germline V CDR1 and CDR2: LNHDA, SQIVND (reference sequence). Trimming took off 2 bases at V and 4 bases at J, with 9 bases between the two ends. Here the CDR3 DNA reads TGTGCCAGTAGTATAAACAGGGCGTACGAGCAGTACTTC. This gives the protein CASSINRAYEQYF.

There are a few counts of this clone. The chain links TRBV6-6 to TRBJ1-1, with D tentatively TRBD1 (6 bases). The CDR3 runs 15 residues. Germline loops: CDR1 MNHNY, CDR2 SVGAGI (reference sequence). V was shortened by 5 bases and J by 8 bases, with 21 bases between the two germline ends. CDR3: CASSPPSRTGREAFF. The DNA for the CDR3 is TGTGCCAGCAGTCCCCCGTCCAGAACAGGGAGAGAAGCTTTCTTT.

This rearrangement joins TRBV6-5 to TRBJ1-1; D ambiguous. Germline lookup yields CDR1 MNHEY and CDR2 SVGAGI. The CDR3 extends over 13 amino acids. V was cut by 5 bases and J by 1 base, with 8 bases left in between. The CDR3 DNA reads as TGTGCCAGCAGTCCAACAGCGAACACTGAAGCTTTCTTT. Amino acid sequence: CASSPTANTEAFF.

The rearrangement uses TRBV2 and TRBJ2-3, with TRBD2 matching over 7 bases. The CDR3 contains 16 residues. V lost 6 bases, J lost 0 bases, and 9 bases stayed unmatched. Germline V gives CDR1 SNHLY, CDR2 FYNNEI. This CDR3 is CASRVYGGSSTDTQYF. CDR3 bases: TGTGCCAGCAGGGTTTACGGGGGGTCTAGCACAGATACGCAGTATTTT.

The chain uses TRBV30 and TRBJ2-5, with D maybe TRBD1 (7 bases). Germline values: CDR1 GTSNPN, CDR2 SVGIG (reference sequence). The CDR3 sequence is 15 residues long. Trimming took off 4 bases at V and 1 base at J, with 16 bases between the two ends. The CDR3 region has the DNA TGTGCCTGGATTGGAGGGGGCCTGTTCCAAGAGACCCAGTACTTC. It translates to CAWIGGGLFQETQYF. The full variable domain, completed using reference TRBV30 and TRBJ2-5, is SQTIHQWPATLVQPVGSPLSLECTVEGTSNPNLYWYRQAAGRGLQLLFYSVGIGQISSEVPQNLSASRPQDRQFILSSKKLLLSDSGFYLCAWIGGGLFQETQYFGPGTRLLVL.

CDR3 DNA sequence: TGTGCCAGCAGCGTACAGAGGAACACCGGGGAGCTGTTTTTT. This codes for CASSVQRNTGELFF. This chain joins TRBV7-9 and TRBJ2-2; D gene unclear. The germline gives CDR1 SEHNR, CDR2 FQNEAQ (reference sequence). The CDR3 covers 14 residues. V was cut by 5 bases and J by 1 base, with 8 bases left in between.

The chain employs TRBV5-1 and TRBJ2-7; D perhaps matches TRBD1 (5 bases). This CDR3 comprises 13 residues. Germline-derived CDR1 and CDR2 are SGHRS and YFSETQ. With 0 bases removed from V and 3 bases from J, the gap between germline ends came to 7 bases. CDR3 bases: TGCGCCAGCAGCTTGGCCCAGGGCTACGAGCAGTACTTC. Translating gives CASSLAQGYEQYF.

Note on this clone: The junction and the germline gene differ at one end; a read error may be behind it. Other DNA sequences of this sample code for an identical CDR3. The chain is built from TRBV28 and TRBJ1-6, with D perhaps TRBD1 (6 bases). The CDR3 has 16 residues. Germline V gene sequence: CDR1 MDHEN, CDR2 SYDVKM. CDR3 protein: CASSLRDGQKYSPLHF. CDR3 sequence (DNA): TGTGCCAGCAGTTTGCGCGATGGACAGAAGTATTCCCCCCTCCACTTT.

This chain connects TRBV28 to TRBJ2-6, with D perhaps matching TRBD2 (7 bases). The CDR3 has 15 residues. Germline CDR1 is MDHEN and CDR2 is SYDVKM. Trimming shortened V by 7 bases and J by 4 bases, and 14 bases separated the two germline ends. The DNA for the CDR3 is TGTGCCAGCACTTCCGCGGGGGCCGGGGCCAACGTCCTGACTTTC. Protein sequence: CASTSAGAGANVLTF.

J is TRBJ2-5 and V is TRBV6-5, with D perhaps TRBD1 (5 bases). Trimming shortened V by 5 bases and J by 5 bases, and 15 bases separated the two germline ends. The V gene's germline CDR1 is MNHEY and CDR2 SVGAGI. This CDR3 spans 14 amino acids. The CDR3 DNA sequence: TGTGCCAGCAGTGGCTCAAGGGGTATGGAGACCCAGTACTTC. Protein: CASSGSRGMETQYF.

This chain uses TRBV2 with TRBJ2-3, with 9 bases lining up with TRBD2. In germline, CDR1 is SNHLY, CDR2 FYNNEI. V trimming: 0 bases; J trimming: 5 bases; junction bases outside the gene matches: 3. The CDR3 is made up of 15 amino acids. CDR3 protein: CASSEARGGIDTQYF. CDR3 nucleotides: TGTGCCAGCAGTGAAGCGCGGGGGGGGATAGATACGCAGTATTTT.

For the CDR3, the DNA is TGTGCCAGCACCCCGGGAAGCTCCTACAATGAGCAGTTCTTC. Its protein product is CASTPGSSYNEQFF. This sequence joins TRBV2 and TRBJ2-1, with a weak D call TRBD2 (5 bases). V was cut by 7 bases and J by 0 bases, with 10 bases left in between. Germline CDR1 SNHLY, CDR2 FYNNEI. The CDR3 has 14 amino acids.

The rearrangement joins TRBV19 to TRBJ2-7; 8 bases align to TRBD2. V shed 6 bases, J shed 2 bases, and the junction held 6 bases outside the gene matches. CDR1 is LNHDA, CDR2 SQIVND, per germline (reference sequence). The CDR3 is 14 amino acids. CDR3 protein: CASRAPGGAYEQYF. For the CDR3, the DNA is TGTGCCAGTAGGGCACCCGGGGGGGCCTACGAGCAGTACTTC.

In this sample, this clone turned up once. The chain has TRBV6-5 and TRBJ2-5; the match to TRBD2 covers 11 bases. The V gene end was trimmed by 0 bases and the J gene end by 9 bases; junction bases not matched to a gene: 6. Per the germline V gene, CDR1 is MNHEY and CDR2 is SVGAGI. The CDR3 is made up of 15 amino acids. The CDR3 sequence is CASSYSPSGGWAQYF. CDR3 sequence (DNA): TGTGCCAGCAGTTACTCTCCTAGCGGGGGGTGGGCCCAGTACTTC.

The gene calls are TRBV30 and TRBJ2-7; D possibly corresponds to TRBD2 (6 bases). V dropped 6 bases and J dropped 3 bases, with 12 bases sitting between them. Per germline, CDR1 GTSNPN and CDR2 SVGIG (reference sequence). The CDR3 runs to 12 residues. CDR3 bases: TGTGCCTGTATGCGCGGGAACTACGAGCAGTACTTC. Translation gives CACMRGNYEQYF.

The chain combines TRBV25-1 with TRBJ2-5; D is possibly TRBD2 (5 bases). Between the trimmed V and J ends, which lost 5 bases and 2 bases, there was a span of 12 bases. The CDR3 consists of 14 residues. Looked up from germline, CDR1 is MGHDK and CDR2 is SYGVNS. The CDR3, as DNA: TGTGCCAGCAGTTTGATGGGCGGGCAAGAGACCCAGTACTTC. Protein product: CASSLMGGQETQYF.

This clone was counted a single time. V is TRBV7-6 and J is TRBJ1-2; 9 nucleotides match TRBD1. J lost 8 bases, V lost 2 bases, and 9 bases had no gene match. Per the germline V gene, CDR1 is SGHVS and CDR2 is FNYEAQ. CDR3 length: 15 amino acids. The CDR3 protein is CASSLFLQGARGYTF. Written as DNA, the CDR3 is TGTGCCAGCAGCTTATTCTTACAGGGGGCGCGGGGCTACACCTTC.

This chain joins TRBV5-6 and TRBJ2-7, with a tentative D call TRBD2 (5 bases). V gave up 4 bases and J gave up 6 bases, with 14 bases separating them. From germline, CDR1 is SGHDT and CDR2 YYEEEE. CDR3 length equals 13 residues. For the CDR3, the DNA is TGTGCCAGCAGCCTCGGACTCCCCGGCGAGCAGTACTTC. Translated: CASSLGLPGEQYF.

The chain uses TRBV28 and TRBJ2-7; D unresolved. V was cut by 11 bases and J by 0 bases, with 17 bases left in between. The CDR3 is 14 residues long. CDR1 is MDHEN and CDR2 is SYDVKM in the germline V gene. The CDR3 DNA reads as TGTGCCGGCGAGGCAAGTGGAGTCTCCTACGAGCAGTACTTC. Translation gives CAGEASGVSYEQYF. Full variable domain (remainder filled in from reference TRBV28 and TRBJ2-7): DVKVTQSSRYLVKRTGEKVFLECVQDMDHENMFWYRQDPGLGLRLIYFSYDVKMKEKGDIPEGYSVSREKKERFSLILESASTNQTSMYLCAGEASGVSYEQYFGPGTRLTVT.

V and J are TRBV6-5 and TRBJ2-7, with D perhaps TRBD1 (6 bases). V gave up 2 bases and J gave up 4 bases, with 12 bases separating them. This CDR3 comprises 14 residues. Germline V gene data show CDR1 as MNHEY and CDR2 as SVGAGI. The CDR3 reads CASSYTPQGYEQYF. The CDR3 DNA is TGTGCCAGCAGTTACACACCACAGGGTTACGAGCAGTACTTC.

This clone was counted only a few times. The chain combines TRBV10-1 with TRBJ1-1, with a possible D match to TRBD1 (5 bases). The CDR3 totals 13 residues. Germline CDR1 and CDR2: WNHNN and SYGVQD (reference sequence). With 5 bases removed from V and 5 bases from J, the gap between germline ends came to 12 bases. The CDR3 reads CASSSMGQTEAFF. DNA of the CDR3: TGCGCCAGCAGTTCAATGGGGCAAACTGAAGCTTTCTTT.